This TCR beta chain was profiled in a study of blood T cell repertoires in COVID-19. On the study more broadly: Whether acute or convalescent, the COVID-19 samples came from the United States, Italy and Spain. The analysed material was cDNA or gDNA that came from T cells, B-cell-depleted T cells, or PBMCs.

This CDR3 has 16 residues. V dropped 4 bases and J dropped 2; count of bases not matched to a gene: 6. Per the germline V gene, CDR1 is MNHNY and CDR2 is SVGAGI (reference sequence). In the study's own analysis: Reference gene primer amplification gave estimated nucleated cell counts. Measured with immunoSEQ multiplex PCR; TCRdb has only the in-frame clones, and not every one. D and trimming were read from the DNA, whereas the V and J calls and clone size are those reported in that table. Of about 17,000 clones in the sample, roughly 87% were seen once. Sequencing input: peripheral blood. The chain is built from TRBV6-6 and TRBJ2-2; 8 bases map to TRBD2. This clonotype originated in a man between 45 and 60 years old with active COVID-19. Here the CDR3 reads CASSFGLAGNTGELFF. The CDR3 DNA is TGTGCCAGCAGTTTCGGGCTAGCGGGTAACACCGGGGAGCTGTTTTTT.